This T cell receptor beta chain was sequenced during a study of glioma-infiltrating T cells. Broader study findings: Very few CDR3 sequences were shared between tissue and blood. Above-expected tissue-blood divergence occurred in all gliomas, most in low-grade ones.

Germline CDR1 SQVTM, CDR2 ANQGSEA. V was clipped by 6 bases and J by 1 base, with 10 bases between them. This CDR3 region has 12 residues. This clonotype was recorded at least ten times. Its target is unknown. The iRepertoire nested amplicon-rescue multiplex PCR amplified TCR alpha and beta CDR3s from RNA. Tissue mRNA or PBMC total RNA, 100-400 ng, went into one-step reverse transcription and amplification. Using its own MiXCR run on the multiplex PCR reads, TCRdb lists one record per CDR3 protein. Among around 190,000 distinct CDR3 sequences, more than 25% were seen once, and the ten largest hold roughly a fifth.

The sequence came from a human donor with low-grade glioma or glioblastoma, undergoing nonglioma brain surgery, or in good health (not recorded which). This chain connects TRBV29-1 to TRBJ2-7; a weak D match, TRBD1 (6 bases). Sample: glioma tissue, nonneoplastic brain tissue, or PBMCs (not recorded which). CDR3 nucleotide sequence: TGCAGCGTCAAGACAGGATCCTACGAGCAGTACTTC. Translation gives CSVKTGSYEQYF.